The clone carrying this TCR beta chain showed up many times. Antigen specificity is unknown. Trimming shortened V by 8 bases and J by 4 bases, and 9 bases separated the two germline ends. CDR3 length equals 12 residues. CDR1 LGHDT and CDR2 YNNKEL come from the germline V gene (reference sequence). The beta constant-region primer was an equimolar mix of two oligonucleotides covering TRBC1 and TRBC2. TCRdb reprocessed the UMI-ligation and nested PCR reads via MiXCR and lists one record per CDR3 protein. The sample holds 84,000 or so distinct CDR3 sequences, 5.5% to 8.5% seen once. The sample comes from a study of naive and memory T cell subsets. Regarding the study as a whole: From naive to CM, EM and EMRA, diversity decreased and Gini increased. Naive and memory subsets had different power law exponents for TCR abundance. There was no ground truth to check naive and memory subset results.

The sequence came from a human donor in good health. Sequenced sample: central memory CD4+ T cells from blood. This chain connects TRBV3-1 to TRBJ1-3; D gene unclear. DNA for the CDR3: TGTGCCAGCCTGAGTTCGGGAAACACCATATATTTT. It translates to CASLSSGNTIYF.